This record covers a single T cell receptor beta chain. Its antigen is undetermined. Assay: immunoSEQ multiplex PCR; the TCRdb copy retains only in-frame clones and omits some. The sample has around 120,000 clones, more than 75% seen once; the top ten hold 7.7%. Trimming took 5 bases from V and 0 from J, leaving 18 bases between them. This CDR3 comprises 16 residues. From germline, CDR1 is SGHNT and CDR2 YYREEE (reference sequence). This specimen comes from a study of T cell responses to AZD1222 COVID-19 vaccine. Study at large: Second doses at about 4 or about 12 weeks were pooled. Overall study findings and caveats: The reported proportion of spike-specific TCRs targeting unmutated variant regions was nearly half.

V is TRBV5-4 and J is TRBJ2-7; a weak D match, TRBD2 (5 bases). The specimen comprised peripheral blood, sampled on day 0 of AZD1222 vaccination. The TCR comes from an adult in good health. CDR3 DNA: TGTGCCAGCAGTTACATCAGCGGAAGGCTCTCCTACGAGCAGTACTTC. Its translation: CASSYISGRLSYEQYF. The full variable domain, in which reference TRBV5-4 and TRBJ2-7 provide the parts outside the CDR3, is ETGVTQSPTHLIKTRGQQVTLRCSSQSGHNTVSWYQQALGQGPQFIFQYYREEENGRGNFPPRFSGLQFPNYSSELNVNALELDDSALYLCASSYISGRLSYEQYFGPGTRLTVT.